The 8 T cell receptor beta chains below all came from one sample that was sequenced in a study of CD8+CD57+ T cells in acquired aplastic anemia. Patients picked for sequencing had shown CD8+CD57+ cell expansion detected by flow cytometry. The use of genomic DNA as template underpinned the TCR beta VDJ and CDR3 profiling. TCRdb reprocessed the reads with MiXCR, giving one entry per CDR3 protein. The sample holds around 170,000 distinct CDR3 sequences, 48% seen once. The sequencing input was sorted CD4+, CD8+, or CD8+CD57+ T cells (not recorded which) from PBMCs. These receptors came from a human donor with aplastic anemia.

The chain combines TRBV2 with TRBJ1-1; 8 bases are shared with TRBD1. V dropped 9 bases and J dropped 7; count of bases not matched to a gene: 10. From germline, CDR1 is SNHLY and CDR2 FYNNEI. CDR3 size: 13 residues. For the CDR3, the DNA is TGTGCCAGAGCACCCAGGGGGCGCGGTGAAGCTTTCTTT. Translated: CARAPRGRGEAFF.

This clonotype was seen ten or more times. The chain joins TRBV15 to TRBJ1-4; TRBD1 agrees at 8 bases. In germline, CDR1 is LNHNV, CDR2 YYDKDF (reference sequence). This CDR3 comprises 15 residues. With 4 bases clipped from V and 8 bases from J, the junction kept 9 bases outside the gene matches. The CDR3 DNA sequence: TGTGCCACCAGCACCTCGACAGGGGTCGAGGAAAAACTGTTTTTT. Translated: CATSTSTGVEEKLFF.

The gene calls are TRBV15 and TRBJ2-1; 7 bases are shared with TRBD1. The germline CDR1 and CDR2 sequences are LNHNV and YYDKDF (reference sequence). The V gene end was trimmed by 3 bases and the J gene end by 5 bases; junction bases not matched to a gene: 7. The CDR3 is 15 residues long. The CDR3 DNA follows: TGTGCCACCAGCAGGTCCGGGACAGCTAACAATGAGCAGTTCTTC. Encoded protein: CATSRSGTANNEQFF.

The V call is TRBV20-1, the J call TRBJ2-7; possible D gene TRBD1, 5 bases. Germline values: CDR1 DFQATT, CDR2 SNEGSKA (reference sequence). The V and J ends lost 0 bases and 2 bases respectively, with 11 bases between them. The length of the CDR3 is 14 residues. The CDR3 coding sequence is TGCAGTGCTAGAGATAGGGGCGGAACCTACGAGCAGTACTTC. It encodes CSARDRGGTYEQYF.

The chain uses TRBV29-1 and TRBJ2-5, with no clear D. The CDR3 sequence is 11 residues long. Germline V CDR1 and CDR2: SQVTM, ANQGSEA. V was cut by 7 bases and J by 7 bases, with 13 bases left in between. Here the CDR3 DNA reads TGCAGCGCCGACTTCGAGAGGACCCAGTACTTC. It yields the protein CSADFERTQYF.

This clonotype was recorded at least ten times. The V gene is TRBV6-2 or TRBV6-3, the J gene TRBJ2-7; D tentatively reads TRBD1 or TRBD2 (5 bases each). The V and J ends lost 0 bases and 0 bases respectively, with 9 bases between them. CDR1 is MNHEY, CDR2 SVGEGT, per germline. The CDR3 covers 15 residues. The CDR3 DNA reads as TGTGCCAGCAGTTACTCCGGGACGTACTCCTACGAGCAGTACTTC. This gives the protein CASSYSGTYSYEQYF.

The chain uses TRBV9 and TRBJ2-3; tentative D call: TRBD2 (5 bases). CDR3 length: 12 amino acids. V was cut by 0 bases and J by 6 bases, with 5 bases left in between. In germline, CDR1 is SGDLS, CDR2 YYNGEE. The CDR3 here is CASSVGEDTQYF. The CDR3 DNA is TGTGCCAGCAGCGTAGGGGAGGATACGCAGTATTTT.

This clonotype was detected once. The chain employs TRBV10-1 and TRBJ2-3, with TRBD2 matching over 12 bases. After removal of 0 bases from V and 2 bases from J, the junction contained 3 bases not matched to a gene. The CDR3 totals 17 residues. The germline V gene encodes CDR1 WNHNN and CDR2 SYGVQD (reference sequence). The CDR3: CASSESLAGGITDTQYF. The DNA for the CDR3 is TGCGCCAGCAGTGAGTCACTAGCGGGAGGCATCACAGATACGCAGTATTTT.